This entry concerns a single T cell receptor (beta chain). The PCR employed 60 Vbeta primers together with 13 Jbeta primers. Repertoires were generated with immunoSEQ multiplex PCR, while TCRdb's copy carries only in-frame clones and drops some. The sample yields 120,000 or so clones, 15% to 19% seen once. The source of the sample is a study of cytomegalovirus exposure and HLA in healthy donors. The germline V gene has CDR1 SEHNR and CDR2 FQNEAQ (reference sequence). Trimming left V 5 bases short and J 7 bases short, with 14 bases between. There are 13 residues in the CDR3. V is TRBV7-9 and J is TRBJ1-1; a weak D match, TRBD1 (6 bases). The receptor was isolated from a woman aged 18-30 years in good health and CMV-seronegative. Sequencing was carried out using PBMCs. For the CDR3, the DNA is TGTGCCAGCAGCCCGGACAGACCCCTTGAAGCTTTCTTT. Protein product: CASSPDRPLEAFF.